This entry features one T cell receptor (beta chain) sequence. The data originate from a study of blood T cell repertoires in COVID-19. For the study at large: Samples of COVID-19 (acute and convalescent) were obtained from the United States, Italy and Spain.

Per the study methods: Amplification of reference gene primers was used by the study to estimate nucleated cell counts. Some clones are missing from TCRdb's copy, which holds only in-frame ones; the method was immunoSEQ multiplex PCR. From that table come the V and J calls and clone size; the DNA was used to work out D and trimming. The sample lists about 100,000 clones, around 90% occurring once. V was clipped by 4 bases and J by 14 bases; unmatched bases: 8. This CDR3 is 12 amino acids long. Germline CDR1 SEHNR, CDR2 FQNEAQ (reference sequence). V is TRBV7-9 and J is TRBJ2-1; 7 nucleotides align to TRBD1. This receptor was obtained from a human donor with COVID-19, enrolled during active disease. The donor label of this sample is uncertain. The sequenced sample was peripheral blood. The CDR3 spells CASSSGQLVKFF. The CDR3 DNA follows: TGTGCCAGCAGCTCGGGACAGCTCGTAAAGTTCTTC.